This T cell receptor beta chain was found in a study of CD8+CD57+ T cells in acquired aplastic anemia. The overall study: When averaged, DNA from sorted CD4+ and CD8+ cells came to 2.5 to 3.5 ug.

The CDR3 has 14 residues. Germline V gives CDR1 MNHNY, CDR2 SVGAGI (reference sequence). The V gene end was trimmed by 6 bases and the J gene end by 5 bases; junction bases not matched to a gene: 5. Comment on this clonotype: What it recognizes is unknown.

Study results and limitations: Statistical testing detected no significant gap in CD8+ Simpson's diversity between patients and controls. Patients had under 30 CD8+ CDR3 sequences in common with controls (the shared set).

The template used for profiling TCR beta VDJ and CDR3 was genomic DNA. TCRdb redid the calling of the reads with MiXCR, one entry per CDR3 protein. The table lists around 170,000 distinct CDR3 sequences, 55% to 80% of them singletons. This chain connects TRBV6-6 to TRBJ2-3, with 10 bases identical to TRBD1. The receptor's source is a human donor in good health. The sequenced sample was sorted CD4+, CD8+, or CD8+CD57+ T cells (not recorded which) from PBMCs. The CDR3 spells CASRGQGYEDTQYF. The CDR3, as DNA: TGTGCCAGCAGGGGACAGGGGTATGAAGATACGCAGTATTTT.